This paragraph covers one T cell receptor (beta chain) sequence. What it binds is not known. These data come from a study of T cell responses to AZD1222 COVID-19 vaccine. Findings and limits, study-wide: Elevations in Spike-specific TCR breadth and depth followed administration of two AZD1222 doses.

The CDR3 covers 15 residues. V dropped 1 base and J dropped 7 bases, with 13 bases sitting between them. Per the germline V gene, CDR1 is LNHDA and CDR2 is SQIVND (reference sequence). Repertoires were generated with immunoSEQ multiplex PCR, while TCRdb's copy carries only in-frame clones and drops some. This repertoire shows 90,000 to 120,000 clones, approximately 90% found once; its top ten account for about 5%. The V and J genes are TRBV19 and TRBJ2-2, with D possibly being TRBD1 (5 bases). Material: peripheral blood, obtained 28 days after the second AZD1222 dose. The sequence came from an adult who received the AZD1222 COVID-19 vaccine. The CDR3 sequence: CASSIGIGVSGELFF. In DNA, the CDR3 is TGTGCCAGTAGTATAGGAATAGGGGTGAGCGGGGAGCTGTTTTTT.